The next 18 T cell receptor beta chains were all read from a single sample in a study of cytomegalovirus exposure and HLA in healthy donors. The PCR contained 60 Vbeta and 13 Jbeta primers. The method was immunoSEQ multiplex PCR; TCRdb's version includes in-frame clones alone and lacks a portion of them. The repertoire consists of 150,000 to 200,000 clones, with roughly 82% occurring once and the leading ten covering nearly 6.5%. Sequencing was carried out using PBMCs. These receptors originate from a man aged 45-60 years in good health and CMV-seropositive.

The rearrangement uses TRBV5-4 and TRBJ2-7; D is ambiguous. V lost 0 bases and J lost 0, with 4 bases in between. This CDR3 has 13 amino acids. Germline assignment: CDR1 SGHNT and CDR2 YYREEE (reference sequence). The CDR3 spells CASSLEDSYEQYV. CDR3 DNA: TGTGCCAGCAGCTTGGAAGACTCCTACGAGCAGTACGTC.

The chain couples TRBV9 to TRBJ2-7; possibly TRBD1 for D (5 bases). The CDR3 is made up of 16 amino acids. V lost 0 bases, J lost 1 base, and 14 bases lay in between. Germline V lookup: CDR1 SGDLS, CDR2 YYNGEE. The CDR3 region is CASSVGWQGGSYEQYF. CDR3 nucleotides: TGTGCCAGCAGCGTAGGATGGCAGGGTGGTTCCTACGAGCAGTACTTC.

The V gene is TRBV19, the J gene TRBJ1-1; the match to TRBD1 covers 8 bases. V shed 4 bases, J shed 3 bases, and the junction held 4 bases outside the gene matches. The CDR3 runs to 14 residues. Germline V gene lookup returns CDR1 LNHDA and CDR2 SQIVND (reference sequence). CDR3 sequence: CASSRQGRDTEAFF. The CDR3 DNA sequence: TGTGCCAGTAGTAGACAGGGGAGGGACACTGAAGCTTTCTTT. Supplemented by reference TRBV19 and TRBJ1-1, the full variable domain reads DGGITQSPKYLFRKEGQNVTLSCEQNLNHDAMYWYRQDPGQGLRLIYYSQIVNDFQKGDIAEGYSVSREKKESFPLTVTSAQKNPTAFYLCASSRQGRDTEAFFGQGTRLTVV.

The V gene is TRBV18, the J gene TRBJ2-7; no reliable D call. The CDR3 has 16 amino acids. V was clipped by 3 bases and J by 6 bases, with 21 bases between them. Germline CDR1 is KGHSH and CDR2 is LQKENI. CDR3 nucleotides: TGTGCCAGCTCACCTCTAAACCTAAACCGAGTTGGCGAGCAGTACTTC. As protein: CASSPLNLNRVGEQYF.

CDR3 bases: TGTGCCAGCAGCCCGAGTGGGGGAGGGGCTGAGCAGTTCTTC. This translates into CASSPSGGGAEQFF. This chain links TRBV7-6 with TRBJ2-1; 7 nucleotides match TRBD2. The CDR3 sequence is 14 residues long. The germline CDR1 and CDR2 sequences are SGHVS and FNYEAQ. After removal of 5 bases from V and 9 bases from J, the junction contained 10 bases not matched to a gene.

CDR3 in amino acids: CASSLGDQPQHF. CDR3 nucleotide sequence: TGTGCCAGCAGCCTCGGGGATCAGCCCCAGCATTTT. The chain is built from TRBV11-2 and TRBJ1-5; D gene uncertain. Deletions cut 5 bases from V and 5 bases from J, with 7 bases between. Germline V CDR1 and CDR2: SGHAT, FQNNGV. The CDR3 is made up of 12 amino acids.

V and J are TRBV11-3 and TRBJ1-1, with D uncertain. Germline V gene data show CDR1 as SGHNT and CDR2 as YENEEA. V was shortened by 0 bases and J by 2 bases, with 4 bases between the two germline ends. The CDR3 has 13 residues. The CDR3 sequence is CASSLERNTEAFF. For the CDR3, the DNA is TGTGCCAGCAGCTTAGAGCGAAACACTGAAGCTTTCTTT.

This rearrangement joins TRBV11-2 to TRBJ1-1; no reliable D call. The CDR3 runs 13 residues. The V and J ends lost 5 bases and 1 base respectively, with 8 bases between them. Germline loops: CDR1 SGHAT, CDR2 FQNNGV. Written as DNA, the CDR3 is TGTGCCAGCAGCCTCCTTTGGAACACTGAAGCTTTCTTT. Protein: CASSLLWNTEAFF.

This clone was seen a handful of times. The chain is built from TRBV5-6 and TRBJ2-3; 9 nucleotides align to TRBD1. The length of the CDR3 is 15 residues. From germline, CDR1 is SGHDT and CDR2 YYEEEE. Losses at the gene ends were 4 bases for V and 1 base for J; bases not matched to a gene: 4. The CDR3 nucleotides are TGTGCCAGCAGCCCGGGACAGGGACGCACAGATACGCAGTATTTT. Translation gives CASSPGQGRTDTQYF.

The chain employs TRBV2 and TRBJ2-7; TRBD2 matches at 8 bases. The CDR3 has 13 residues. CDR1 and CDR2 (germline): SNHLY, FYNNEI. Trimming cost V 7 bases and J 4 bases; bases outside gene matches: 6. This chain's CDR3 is CASKGTRMYEQYV. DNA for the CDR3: TGTGCCAGCAAGGGGACTAGGATGTACGAGCAGTACGTC.

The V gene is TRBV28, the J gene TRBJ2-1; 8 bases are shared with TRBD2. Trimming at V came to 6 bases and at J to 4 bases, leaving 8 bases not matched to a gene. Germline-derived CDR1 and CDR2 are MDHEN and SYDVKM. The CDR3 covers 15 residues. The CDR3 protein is CASSTGTRLYNEQFF. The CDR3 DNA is TGTGCCAGCAGCACCGGGACTAGACTTTACAATGAGCAGTTCTTC. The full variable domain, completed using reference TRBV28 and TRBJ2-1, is DVKVTQSSRYLVKRTGEKVFLECVQDMDHENMFWYRQDPGLGLRLIYFSYDVKMKEKGDIPEGYSVSREKKERFSLILESASTNQTSMYLCASSTGTRLYNEQFFGPGTRLTVL.

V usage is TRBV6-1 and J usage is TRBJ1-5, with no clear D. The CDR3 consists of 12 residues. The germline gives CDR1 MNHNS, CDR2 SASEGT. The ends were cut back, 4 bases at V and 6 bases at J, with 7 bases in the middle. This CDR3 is CASSAGIQPQHF. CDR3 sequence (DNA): TGTGCCAGCAGTGCGGGTATTCAGCCCCAGCATTTT.

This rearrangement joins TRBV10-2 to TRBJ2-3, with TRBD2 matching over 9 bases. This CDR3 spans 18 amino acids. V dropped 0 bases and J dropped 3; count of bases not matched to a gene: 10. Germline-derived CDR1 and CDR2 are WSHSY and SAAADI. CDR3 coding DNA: TGCGCCAGCAGTGAGTCGATGTGGCGGGGGGGCCTGACAGATACGCAGTATTTT. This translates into CASSESMWRGGLTDTQYF.

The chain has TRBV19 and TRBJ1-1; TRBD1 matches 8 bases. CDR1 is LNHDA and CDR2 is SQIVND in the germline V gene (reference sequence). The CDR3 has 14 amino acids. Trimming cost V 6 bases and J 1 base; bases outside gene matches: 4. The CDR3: CASSFGTGNTEAFF. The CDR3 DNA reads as TGTGCCAGTAGCTTCGGGACAGGGAACACTGAAGCTTTCTTT.

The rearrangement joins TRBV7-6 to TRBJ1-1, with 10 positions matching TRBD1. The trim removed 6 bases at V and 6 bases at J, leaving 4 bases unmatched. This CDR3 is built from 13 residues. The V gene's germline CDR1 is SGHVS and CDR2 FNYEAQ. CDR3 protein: CASRPGQGAEAFF. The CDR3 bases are TGTGCCAGCAGACCTGGACAGGGGGCTGAAGCTTTCTTT.

The CDR3 is CASSLGGGFQETQYF. Here the CDR3 DNA reads TGTGCCAGCAGCTTAGGGGGGGGCTTCCAAGAGACCCAGTACTTC. The chain recombines TRBV7-3 with TRBJ2-5; tentative D call: TRBD2 (7 bases). CDR1 and CDR2 from the germline V gene are SGHTA and FQGTGA. This CDR3 is built from 15 residues. V shed 2 bases and J shed 1 base, with 11 bases lying between them.

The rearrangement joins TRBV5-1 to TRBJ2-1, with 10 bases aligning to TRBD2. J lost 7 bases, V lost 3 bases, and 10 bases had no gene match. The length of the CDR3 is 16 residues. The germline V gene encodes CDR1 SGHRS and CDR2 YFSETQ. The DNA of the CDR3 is TGCGCCAGCAGCTCCCCCGGCCTAGCGGGAGTAAATGAGCAGTTCTTC. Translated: CASSSPGLAGVNEQFF.

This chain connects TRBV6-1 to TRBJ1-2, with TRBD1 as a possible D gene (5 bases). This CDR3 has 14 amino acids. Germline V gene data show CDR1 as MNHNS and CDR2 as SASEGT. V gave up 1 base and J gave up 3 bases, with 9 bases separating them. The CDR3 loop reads CASSEGRGYYGYTF. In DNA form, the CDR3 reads TGTGCCAGCAGTGAAGGAAGGGGATACTATGGCTACACCTTC.